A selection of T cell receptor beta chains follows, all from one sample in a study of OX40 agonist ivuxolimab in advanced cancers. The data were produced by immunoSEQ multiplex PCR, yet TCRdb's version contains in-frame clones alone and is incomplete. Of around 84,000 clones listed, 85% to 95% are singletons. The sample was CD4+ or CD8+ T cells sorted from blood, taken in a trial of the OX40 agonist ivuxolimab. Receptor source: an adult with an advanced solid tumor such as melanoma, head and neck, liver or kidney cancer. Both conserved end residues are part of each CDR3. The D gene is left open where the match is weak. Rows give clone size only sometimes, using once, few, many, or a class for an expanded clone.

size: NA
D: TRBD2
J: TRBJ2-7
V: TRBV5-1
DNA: TGCGCCAGCAGCTTGGCGGGACTAGCGGGGGGATTGAGCTACGAGCAGTACTTC
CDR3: CASSLAGLAGGLSYEQYF

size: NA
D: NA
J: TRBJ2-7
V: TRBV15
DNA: TGTGCCACCAGCAGAGTTCTAGCTTCCTACGAGCAGTACTTC
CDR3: CATSRVLASYEQYF

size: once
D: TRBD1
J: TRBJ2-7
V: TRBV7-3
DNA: TGTGCCAGCAGCCCTGGACAGGGCCAATCCTACGAGCAGTACTTC
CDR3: CASSPGQGQSYEQYF

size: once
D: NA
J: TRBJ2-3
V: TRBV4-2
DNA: TGTGCCAGCAGCCACGGCACCGGAGGGGGACTACCGGGGACAGATACGCAGTATTTT
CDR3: CASSHGTGGGLPGTDTQYF

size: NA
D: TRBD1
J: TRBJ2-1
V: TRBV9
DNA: TGTGCCAGCAGCGCGGCCGGGACAGGGGTTGATGAGCAGTTCTTC
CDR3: CASSAAGTGVDEQFF

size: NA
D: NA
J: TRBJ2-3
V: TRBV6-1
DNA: TGTGCCAGCATAGGCAACACAGATACGCAGTATTTT
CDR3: CASIGNTDTQYF

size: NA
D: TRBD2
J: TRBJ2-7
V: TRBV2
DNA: TGTGCCAGCAGTTCACCGGGACTAGTTCCCGACGAGCAGTACTTC
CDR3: CASSSPGLVPDEQYF

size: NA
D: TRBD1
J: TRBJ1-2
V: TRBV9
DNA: TGTGCCAGCAGCGACTCCAGGACAGGGGGTATCTATGGCTACACCTTC
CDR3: CASSDSRTGGIYGYTF

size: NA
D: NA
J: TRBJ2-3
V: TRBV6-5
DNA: TGTGCCAGCAGTTACAACCCGTTGACCTCCACAGATACGCAGTATTTT
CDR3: CASSYNPLTSTDTQYF

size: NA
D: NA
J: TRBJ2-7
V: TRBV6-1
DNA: TGTGCCATCCCTAGTGAGAACAGGAACCGTTACGAGCAGTACTTC
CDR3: CAIPSENRNRYEQYF

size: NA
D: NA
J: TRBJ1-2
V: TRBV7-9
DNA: TGTGCCAGCAGCCAGGGTGACTATGGCTACACCTTC
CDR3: CASSQGDYGYTF

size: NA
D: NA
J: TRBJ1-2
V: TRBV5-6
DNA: TGTGCCAGCAGCTCCGAGACCACAGAGGACACCCACCCGTTCGGCTACACCTTC
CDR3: CASSSETTEDTHPFGYTF

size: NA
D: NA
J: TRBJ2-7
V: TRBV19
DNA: TGTGCCAGTAGTGCCAGCCGCTCCTACGAGCAGTACTTC
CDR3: CASSASRSYEQYF

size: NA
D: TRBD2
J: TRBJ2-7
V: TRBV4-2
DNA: TGTGCCAGCAGGTTCGCGGTAGCGGGGGGCCGATACGAGCAGTACTTC
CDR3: CASRFAVAGGRYEQYF

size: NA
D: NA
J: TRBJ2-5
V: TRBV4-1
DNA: TGCGCCAGCAGCCCCGGTTGGGTGGAGACCCAGTACTTC
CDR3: CASSPGWVETQYF

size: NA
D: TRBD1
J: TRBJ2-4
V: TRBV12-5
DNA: TGTGCTAGTGGCCGAGGACAGGGCCAAAACATTCAGTACTTC
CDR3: CASGRGQGQNIQYF

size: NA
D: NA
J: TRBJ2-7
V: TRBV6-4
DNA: TGTGCCAGCAGGGTAGGATCCGGCTACGAGCAGTACTTC
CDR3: CASRVGSGYEQYF

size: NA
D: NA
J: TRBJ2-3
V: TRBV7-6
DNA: TGTGCCAGCAGCTTAGCCATAGGGGGGCCCACAGATACGCAGTATTTT
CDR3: CASSLAIGGPTDTQYF

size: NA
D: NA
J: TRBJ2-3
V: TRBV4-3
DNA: TGCGCCAGCAGCCAAGATTGGGGGGGGCCCCCAGATACGCAGTATTTT
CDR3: CASSQDWGGPPDTQYF

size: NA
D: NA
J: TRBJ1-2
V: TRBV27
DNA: TGTGCCAGCAGTATGACGGTCAACTATGGCTACACCTTC
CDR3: CASSMTVNYGYTF

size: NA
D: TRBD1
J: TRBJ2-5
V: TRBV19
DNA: TGTGCCAGTAGTCCACGCACAGGGGGGGAGACCCAGTACTTC
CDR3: CASSPRTGGETQYF

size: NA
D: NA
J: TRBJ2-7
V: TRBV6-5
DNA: TGTGCCAGCAGCCCCCCAGGGGAAAGCTCCTACGAGCAGTACTTC
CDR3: CASSPPGESSYEQYF

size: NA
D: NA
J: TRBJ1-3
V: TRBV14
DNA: TGTGCCAGCAGCCCAGACAGGATCAGCTCTGGAAACACCATATATTTT
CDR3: CASSPDRISSGNTIYF

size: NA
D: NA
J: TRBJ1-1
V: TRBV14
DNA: TGTGCCAGCAGCCTTATAGGGACTGAAGCTTTCTTT
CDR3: CASSLIGTEAFF

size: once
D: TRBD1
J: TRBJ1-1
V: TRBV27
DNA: TGTGCCAGCAGTTTCCGGACAGGGGTGAACACTGAAGCTTTCTTT
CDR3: CASSFRTGVNTEAFF

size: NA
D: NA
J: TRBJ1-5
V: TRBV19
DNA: TGTGCCAGTAGTATACTGGGGGGGGATCAGCCCCAGCATTTT
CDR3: CASSILGGDQPQHF

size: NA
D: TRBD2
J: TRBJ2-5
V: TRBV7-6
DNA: TGTGCCAGCAGCTTAGAGGCCGGGGGGCAAGAGACCCAGTACTTC
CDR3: CASSLEAGGQETQYF

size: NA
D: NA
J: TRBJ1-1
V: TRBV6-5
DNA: TGTGCCAGCAGTTACGGGCTAGAGGTGGGCACTGAAGCTTTCTTT
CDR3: CASSYGLEVGTEAFF

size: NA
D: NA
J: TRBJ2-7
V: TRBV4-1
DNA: TGCGCCAGCAGCCAGAACAGGGTAGGGTCCACCGAGCAGTACTTC
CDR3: CASSQNRVGSTEQYF

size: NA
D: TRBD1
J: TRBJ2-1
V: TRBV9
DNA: TGTGCCAGCAGCCCAAAGGGACAGGGGTCCTACAATGAGCAGTTCTTC
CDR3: CASSPKGQGSYNEQFF

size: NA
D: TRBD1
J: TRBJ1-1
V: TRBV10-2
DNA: TGCGCCAGCAGGGAGACAGGGGGGTACACTGAAGCTTTCTTT
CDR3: CASRETGGYTEAFF

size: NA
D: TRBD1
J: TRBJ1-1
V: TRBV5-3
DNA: TGTGCCCCCCCCCGGTGGGCCCCAGACAGGGGGGGAACTGAAGCTTTCTTT
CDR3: CAPPRWAPDRGGTEAFF

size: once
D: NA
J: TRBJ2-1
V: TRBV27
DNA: TGTGCCAGCACCCAGGACGCAGCCCCTGCCAATGAGCAGTTCTTC
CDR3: CASTQDAAPANEQFF

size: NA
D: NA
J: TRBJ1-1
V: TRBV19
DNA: TGTGCCAGTAGTATGTGGAGGTCAGAGAACACTGAAGCTTTCTTT
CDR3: CASSMWRSENTEAFF

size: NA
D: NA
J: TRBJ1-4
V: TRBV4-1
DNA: TGCGCCAGCAGCACCCCAGGGGATGAAAAACTGTTTTTT
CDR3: CASSTPGDEKLFF

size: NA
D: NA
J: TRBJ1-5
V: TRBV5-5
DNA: TGTGCCAGCAGCTTGTGGGGGAGGGATCAGCCCCAGCATTTT
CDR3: CASSLWGRDQPQHF

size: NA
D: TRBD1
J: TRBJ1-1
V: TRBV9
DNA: TGTGCCAGCAGTAGACAGGGGGTGAATCTGAACACTGAAGCTTTCTTT
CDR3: CASSRQGVNLNTEAFF

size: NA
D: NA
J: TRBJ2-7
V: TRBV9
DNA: TGTGCCAGCAGTAGGGGGGACTTATACGAGCAGTACTTC
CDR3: CASSRGDLYEQYF

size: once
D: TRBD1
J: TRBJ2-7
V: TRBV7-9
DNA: TGTGCCAGCAGCCTTTTCGGGGACAGGGGCTCCGACGAGCAGTACTTC
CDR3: CASSLFGDRGSDEQYF

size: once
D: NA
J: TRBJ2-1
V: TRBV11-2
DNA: TGTGCCAGCAGCTTAGGATATAATGAGCAGTTCTTC
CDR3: CASSLGYNEQFF

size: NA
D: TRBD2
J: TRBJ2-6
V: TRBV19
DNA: TGTGCCAGTAGTTGGAGCGGGACCCTCTACTCTGGGGCCAACGTCCTGACTTTC
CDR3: CASSWSGTLYSGANVLTF

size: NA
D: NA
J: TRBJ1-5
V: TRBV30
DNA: TGTGCCTGGGCAGGGTTGGGTAGCAATCAGCCCCAGCATTTT
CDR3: CAWAGLGSNQPQHF

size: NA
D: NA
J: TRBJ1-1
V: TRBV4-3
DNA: TGCGCCAGCACCGCCACATATTACGATGAAGCTTTCTTT
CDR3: CASTATYYDEAFF

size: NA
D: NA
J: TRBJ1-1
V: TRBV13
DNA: TGTGCCAGCAGCTCCGTAGTTCAGGAAGCTTTCTTT
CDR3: CASSSVVQEAFF

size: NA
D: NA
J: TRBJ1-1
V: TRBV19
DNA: TGTGCCAGTAGTTTCGGGAGGGTTGCTGAAGCTTTCTTT
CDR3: CASSFGRVAEAFF

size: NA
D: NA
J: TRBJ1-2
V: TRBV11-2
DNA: TGTGCCAGCAGCTTAGGGGGCTATGGCTACACCTTC
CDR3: CASSLGGYGYTF

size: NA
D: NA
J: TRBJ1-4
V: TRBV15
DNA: TGTGCCACCAGCAAAGACTTTCCAACTAATGAAAAACTGTTTTTT
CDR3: CATSKDFPTNEKLFF

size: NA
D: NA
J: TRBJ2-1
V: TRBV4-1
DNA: TGCGCCAGCAGCCAAGAAAATGCTCCAGGAGAGCAGTTCTTC
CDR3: CASSQENAPGEQFF

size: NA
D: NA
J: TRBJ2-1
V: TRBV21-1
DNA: TGTGCCAGCAGCAAAAGCGGGCCTAGCGGGAACAATGAGCAGTTCTTC
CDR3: CASSKSGPSGNNEQFF

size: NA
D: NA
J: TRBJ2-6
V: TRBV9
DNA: TGTGCCAGCAGCCACACTTTATCAGGGGAGACTGGGGCCAACGTCCTGACTTTC
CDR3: CASSHTLSGETGANVLTF

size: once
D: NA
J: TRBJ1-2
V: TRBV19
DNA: TGTGCCAGTAGTATGTCAAGGGTTGGCTATGGCTACACCTTC
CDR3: CASSMSRVGYGYTF

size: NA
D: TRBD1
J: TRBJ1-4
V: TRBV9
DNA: TGTGCCAGCAGCGTAGGGGGACAGGCTAATGAAAAACTGTTTTTT
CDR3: CASSVGGQANEKLFF

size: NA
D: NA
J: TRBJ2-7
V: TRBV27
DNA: TGTGCCAGCTGTTCTCTGGGGAGCTCCTACGAGCAGTACTTC
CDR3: CASCSLGSSYEQYF

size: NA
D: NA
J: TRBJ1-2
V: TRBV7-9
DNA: TGTGCCAGCAGCTTAGACGGCGGAGCAGGCTACACCTTC
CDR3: CASSLDGGAGYTF

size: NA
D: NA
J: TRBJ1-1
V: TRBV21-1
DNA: TGTGCCAGGAATCGGGACAGGGCGTCTGAAGCTTTCTTT
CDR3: CARNRDRASEAFF

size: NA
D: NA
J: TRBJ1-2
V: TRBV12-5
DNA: TGTGCTAGTGGACCGGACAGAGGGGGTGGCTACACCTTC
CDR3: CASGPDRGGGYTF

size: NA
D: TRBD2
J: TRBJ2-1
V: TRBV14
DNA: TGTGCCAGCAGCCAACTAGGACTAGCGGGGATGAATGAGCAGTTCTTC
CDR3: CASSQLGLAGMNEQFF

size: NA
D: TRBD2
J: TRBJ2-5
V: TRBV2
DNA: TGTGCCAGCAGGAACCTAGCGGGGCAAGAGACCCAGTACTTC
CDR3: CASRNLAGQETQYF